In this sample, the clone carrying this T cell receptor beta chain turned up a few times. Its antigen is not known. The sample comes from a study of post-analysis software for immune sequencing data. Study-wide context: There were relapsing-remitting, secondary progressive and progressive-relapsing multiple sclerosis among the disease courses included.

Study-wide results and caveats: Controls showed significantly higher normalized Chao1 diversity than did multiple sclerosis patients. TRBV5-6, TRBV5-1 and TRBV20-1 belonged to a set of a handful of TRBV segments that were more frequent in patients than controls. Batch-mates among the samples co-clustered strongly by F measure.

Included in the TCR beta cDNA libraries were unique molecular identifiers. Each sample of about 0.9 to 10 million input T cells yielded approximately 500,000 cDNA molecules, so each molecule approximated one T cell. TCRdb used MiXCR to reprocess the PCR reads, holding one entry per CDR3 protein. The profile shows about 430,000 distinct CDR3 sequences, approximately 37% of them singletons. This CDR3 is built from 15 residues. The germline gives CDR1 LGHNA, CDR2 YNFKEQ. V lost 6 bases, J lost 0 bases, and 13 bases lay in between. The sample comprised blood. The source of this sequence is a girl aged 2 to 10 with multiple sclerosis. The chain couples TRBV4-2 to TRBJ2-3; D possibly corresponds to TRBD2 (6 bases). CDR3 sequence reads: CASRIAEPSTDTQYF. The DNA for the CDR3 is TGTGCCAGCAGAATAGCGGAACCAAGCACAGATACGCAGTATTTT.